Presented here are 3 T cell receptor beta chains from one specimen sequenced in a study of cytomegalovirus exposure and HLA in healthy donors. Use of 60 Vbeta and 13 Jbeta primers characterized the PCR. Method: immunoSEQ multiplex PCR; TCRdb's copy keeps in-frame clones and lacks some. The sample includes roughly 180,000 clones, just under 80% of them seen just once. The sequenced sample was PBMCs. These receptors came from a man aged 25 to 40 in good health and CMV-seronegative.

This rearrangement joins TRBV18 to TRBJ1-4; D is possibly TRBD1 (6 bases). V lost 3 bases to trimming and J lost 8 bases, with 16 bases between them. CDR3 length equals 15 residues. The germline V gene encodes CDR1 KGHSH and CDR2 LQKENI. CDR3 loop: CASSPPGRGGEKLFF. CDR3 nucleotides: TGTGCCAGCTCACCCCCGGGCAGGGGTGGCGAAAAACTGTTTTTT.

This rearrangement joins TRBV7-8 to TRBJ2-1; perhaps TRBD1 as D (6 bases). Trimming removed 5 bases from V and 4 bases from J, with 21 bases in between. CDR1 and CDR2 (germline): SGHVS, FQNEAQ. The CDR3 runs to 17 residues. The CDR3 loop reads CASSRSVGAGNYNEQFF. The CDR3 nucleotides are TGTGCCAGCAGCCGTTCTGTGGGGGCCGGGAATTACAATGAGCAGTTCTTC.

V usage is TRBV6-1 and J usage is TRBJ1-5; D gene unclear. The germline CDR1 and CDR2 sequences are MNHNS and SASEGT. Trimming shortened V by 0 bases and J by 2 bases, and 11 bases separated the two germline ends. This CDR3 comprises 16 residues. CDR3 region: CASSEAVRGGNQPQHF. CDR3 nucleotide sequence: TGTGCCAGCAGTGAAGCGGTACGGGGTGGCAATCAGCCCCAGCATTTT.